This TCR beta chain was sequenced during a study of cytomegalovirus exposure and HLA in healthy donors (dated by TCRdb to about 2017). Turning to the overall study: In an earlier analysis of some 550 of the donors, 276 Gb of sequence data and 90 million to 130 million unique TCR beta sequences from about 179 million T cells were reported. An early release covering some 640 HLA-typed donors comprised approximately 300 gigabases of sequencing data and roughly 85 million unique TCR sequences. Of the 300 to 500 genotyped donors, 75% to 85% were placed in the genetic ancestry cluster associated with self-reported Caucasian donors. The study aimed to test whether cataloging public T cell receptors could reveal signatures of past pathogen exposure. The study profiled the T cell repertoires of some 610 subjects by immunosequencing and related them to cytomegalovirus serostatus. Besides the first cohort of 500 to 700 subjects, a separate validation cohort made up of roughly 120 different subjects was used. The study combined high-throughput TCR immunosequencing, statistical association of individual TCRs with disease status, and machine learning to predict cytomegalovirus infection status. A later analysis re-examined previously published TCR beta repertoires from just over 650 donors and added high-resolution HLA genotyping to investigate patterns of TCR occurrence. The later analysis used no new phenotypic data to find candidate immune exposures, relying instead on TCR beta sequences and their occurrence across donors. An earlier analysis of about 620 of the donors applied high-throughput TCR beta sequencing to assess whether each TCR beta V gene segment acted as functional or pseudogenic. Donor age, sex, ethnicity and CMV serostatus were compiled alongside the repertoire data. Genome-wide SNP genotypes for about 65% of the 666 donors were used in a later genetic analysis, which treated that subset as a discovery cohort. All discovery cohort repertoires had been generated using a single sequencing platform. HLA typing included class I and class II loci at four-digit resolution. The number of donors typed differed by locus, with roughly 620-640 for A, B, C, DRB1 and DQB1, approximately 500 for DQA1, approximately 570 for DPA1, and some 440 for DPB1. Four to six DR-DQ haplotypes were handled as single units for association and clustering, since linkage in the cohort was strong. On average, about 200,000 unique TCR beta nucleotide sequences were sequenced per donor among roughly 430 genotyped donors of the cohort, with roughly 18% of those sequences being non-productive.

Overall study results and their limits: The sequencing pipeline was judged likely to have produced a cluster of highly shared sequence variants as a technical artifact. According to a later analysis, parvovirus B19, influenza, CMV and Epstein-Barr virus appeared linked to several top co-occurrence clusters. In a later analysis, HLA-associated TCR beta chains were found to be more clonally expanded and to have lower generation probabilities than equally common non-associated chains. It was suggested by the authors that the approach could potentially be generalized to other disease states and immunological phenotypes. For the cohort, immune exposure information was limited to CMV serostatus. A few of the identified cytomegalovirus-associated TCR beta chains were confirmed in vitro to be specific for cytomegalovirus antigens. Strong co-occurrence of HLA alleles, especially DR and DQ, made assigning TCR associations to individual alleles difficult. A later genetic analysis associated a missense DCLRE1C variant with V-gene and J-gene trimming of TCR beta chains, and an independent cohort replicated the association. Sequencing depth was assumed to be roughly uniform across donors in the presence/absence analyses, though that assumption may not hold. A later analysis found that TCR association rates varied across HLA loci, with DRB1 alleles showing the most associated TCRs and HLA-C alleles the fewest. At a false discovery rate of 0.05, a later analysis linked about 17,000 TCR beta sequences to specific HLA alleles. Most TCR sequences were seen in very few donors, while some public TCRs were found in many individuals. In an earlier analysis of over 550 of the donors, most TCR beta V segments were observed in productive rearrangements about 90% or about 30% of the time, broadly matching IMGT annotations. Because counts were too low, seventeen rarely observed V segments, including chromosome 9 orphons, were excluded from the earlier analysis of some 540 of the donors. Because some donors lacked HLA typing at each locus, the association tests relied only on the typed subset. Compared with the approximately 720-donor mean, donors in an Asian-associated ancestry cluster had fewer N-insertions in productive TCRs, according to a later genetic analysis. A further reported finding was that TCR beta sequences accurately predicted the HLA-A and HLA-B alleles for most subjects in the first cohort. Correlated functional status among segregating V segments might be attributable to linkage disequilibrium, but an unknown experimental factor could not be ruled out. A later analysis found that most CMV-associated TCR beta chains appeared HLA-restricted, with HLA associations seemingly driven largely by CMV exposure. The classifier was reported to diagnose cytomegalovirus status with high specificity and sensitivity in both the original cohort and the validation cohort. In this cohort, only TCR beta chains were sequenced, and detectable features were limited by the absence of alpha or paired-chain data. In the study, 150 to 200 TCR beta chains were listed as associated with cytomegalovirus.

A note on this clone: Its recognized antigen is unknown.

The library was generated by the immunoSEQ multiplex PCR assay. For the multiplex PCR, a mixture combining 60 forward primers for TCR Vbeta segments and 13 reverse primers for TCR Jbeta segments was used. A multiplex PCR assay on genomic DNA amplified the CDR3 region of rearranged TCR beta genes. On the Illumina HiSeq System, the amplified TCR beta libraries were sequenced as 87-base-pair reads. The authors processed their data as follows. Across the 700 or so repertoires, a later analysis counted some 80 million unique TCR beta chains, 9.5 million to 13 million of which were shared by at least two donors. Raw reads were error-corrected and collapsed into unique sequences with a nearest-neighbor algorithm that merged closely related sequences to remove PCR and sequencing errors. To assign V, D and J gene segments, CDR3 sequences were aligned to IMGT reference sequences. For a sequence to be retained, at least a six-nucleotide match to both a V gene segment and a J gene segment was required. A rearrangement counted as productive if the CDR3 had no stop codons and remained in frame with V and J, and every other rearrangement counted as non-productive. CDR3 was defined according to IMGT convention as the region running from the second conserved V-encoded cysteine to the conserved J-encoded phenylalanine. Sequences without an unambiguous match to a single V gene segment were excluded from the earlier analysis of several hundred of the donors. In an earlier analysis of about 590 of the donors, a V segment was called functional when productive rearrangements were above 56.7%, and segregating when the standard deviation between donors exceeded 5%. A statistical classification framework was developed to diagnose cytomegalovirus status using the catalog of TCR beta chain sequences. A later analysis assigned V and J genes by comparing TCR nucleotide sequences with IMGT/GENE-DB human TR gene sequences. The TCRdist pipeline was used in a later analysis to assign CDR3 sequences and most-parsimonious VDJ recombination scenarios. A later analysis defined each TCR beta chain by its CDR3 amino acid sequence plus V-gene family, and excluded reads lacking a unique V-gene family. To address suspected cross-contamination and a sequencing artifact, a later analysis removed several hundred highly shared, low-generation-probability nucleotide sequences. In a later analysis, a clonal expansion index was calculated for each public chain from normalized within-repertoire ranks of inferred template counts. Generation probabilities in a later analysis came from a VDJ recombination model fitted to out-of-frame rearrangements, and those results were checked against IGoR. In a later analysis, hypergeometric tests were used to score TCR-TCR, TCR-HLA and TCR-CMV co-occurrence, with a repertoire-size bias correction applied to TCR pairs. In a later analysis, false discovery rates were estimated by permuting HLA or CMV assignments 20 times. In a later analysis, co-occurring TCRs were grouped with DBSCAN, and TCRdist sequence similarity was added when clustering was performed within HLA-allele-positive subsets. Repertoires with fewer than 30,000 or more than 120,000 public chains were left out of co-occurrence clustering, as were four to six repertoires with anomalous nucleotide sharing. TCRdb carries this immuneACCESS record with in-frame sequences only. Its versions omit some clonotypes, under half of them owing to an unresolved V gene in the studies checked, with the rest unexplained. Clonal size and the V and J genes are those of that table, whereas D and trimming came from the DNA. This sample's records show just over 80,000 clones. 1.1% of the sample lies in the top ten.

The cohort was made up of roughly 670 healthy bone marrow donors. Cohort members were all nominally healthy when sampled, although unrecorded immune exposures were likely present. The donor tested CMV seronegative and was one of the 352 seronegative cohort members. A peripheral blood sample was collected from each donor, and TCR beta sequencing was performed on peripheral blood mononuclear cells. The Qiagen DNeasy Blood Extraction Kit was used to extract genomic DNA from the blood cell samples. Sequencing was performed on PBMCs. The sequence came from a woman in her twenties or thirties in good health and CMV-seronegative.

The CDR3 region: CASSSGTSGALEQYF. The nucleotide sequence is TGTGCCAGCAGTTCTGGGACTAGCGGAGCCCTCGAGCAGTACTTC. Recombination linked TRBV6-5 to TRBJ2-7; 11 bases in between match TRBD2. CDR1 MNHEY and CDR2 SVGAGI were looked up in the germline V gene. The germline V and J ends show losses of 4 bases and 6 bases respectively, and no gene match explains 8 bases of the junction. Including the terminal cysteine and phenylalanine, the CDR3 comprises 15 residues. CDR3 DNA is the only sequence kept; it has 45 bases, read in frame from the first base.